The rows below give T cell receptor beta chains drawn from one sample of a study of shared clonotypes between healthy human individuals. This table comes from immunoSEQ multiplex PCR, and its TCRdb copy is limited to in-frame clones, with some not included. Here the sample spans about 680,000 clones, about three quarters being singletons. Input material: memory CD4+ T cells sorted from blood. The origin of the receptors is a woman aged 25 to 39 in good health. Both conserved end residues are part of each CDR3. Fields, in order: J gene, clone size, D gene, V gene, CDR3 DNA, CDR3 protein. D genes are given only for firm matches. Rows give clone size only sometimes, using once, few, many, or a class for an expanded clone.

>TRBJ1-2|.|.|TRBV7-9
TGTGCCAGCAGCTTAGATGAGCAGGGCTACACCTTC
CASSLDEQGYTF
>TRBJ1-3|.|.|TRBV10-2
TGCGCCAGCAGTGAGTCGAAGGCTGGAAACACCATATATTTT
CASSESKAGNTIYF
>TRBJ2-1|few|TRBD2|TRBV5-1
TGCGCCAGCAGCTTTGGGCTAGCGGAGTTCAATGAGCAGTTCTTC
CASSFGLAEFNEQFF
>TRBJ2-3|.|.|TRBV9
TGTGCCAGCAGCGTAGCTGTTCGGCAGGGGAGCACAGATACGCAGTATTTT
CASSVAVRQGSTDTQYF
>TRBJ2-7|.|.|TRBV5-1
TGCGCCAGCAGCCAGGCTGTGGCAGGGTCTTACGAGCAGTACTTC
CASSQAVAGSYEQYF
>TRBJ2-7|.|.|TRBV2
TGTGCCAGCAAGGCAGGGCTCTACGAGCAGTACTTC
CASKAGLYEQYF
>TRBJ1-5|.|.|TRBV2
TGTGCCAGCAGGCAGACAGTCAATCAGCCCCAGCATTTT
CASRQTVNQPQHF
>TRBJ2-2|.|TRBD2|TRBV5-1
TGCGCCAGCAGCTTTTCTAGCGGGACCACCGGGGAGCTGTTTTTT
CASSFSSGTTGELFF
>TRBJ1-2|.|.|TRBV29-1
TGCAGCGTTGCAGGACAGCACTATGGCTACACCTTC
CSVAGQHYGYTF
>TRBJ2-7|.|TRBD2|TRBV30
TGTGCCTGGAGTACCAGCGGGGGAACCTACGAGCAGTACTTC
CAWSTSGGTYEQYF
>TRBJ2-4|.|TRBD2|TRBV7-8
TGTGCCAGCAGCTTCAGCGGGAGTGGTGCCAAAAACATTCAGTACTTC
CASSFSGSGAKNIQYF
>TRBJ2-1|.|TRBD2|TRBV6-1
TGTGCCAGCAGCCTGATAGCGGGAGGGCCTAATGAGCAGTTCTTC
CASSLIAGGPNEQFF
>TRBJ2-3|.|TRBD2|TRBV2
TGTGCCAGCCTCGAGCGGGAGGATATAGATACGCAGTATTTT
CASLEREDIDTQYF
>TRBJ1-4|.|.|TRBV27
TGTGCCAGCAGTTTAATGGGGAGGAGTGAAAAACTGTTTTTT
CASSLMGRSEKLFF
>TRBJ2-7|few|.|TRBV7-9
TGTGCCAGCAGCCCAACCGATAACGAGCAGTACTTC
CASSPTDNEQYF
>TRBJ1-2|.|.|TRBV9
TGTGCCAGCAGCGTAGTTGAGGGGTATGGCTACACCTTC
CASSVVEGYGYTF
>TRBJ1-2|.|TRBD1|TRBV10-3
TGTGCCATCAGTGATGGACAGGGCTATGGCTACACCTTC
CAISDGQGYGYTF
>TRBJ2-6|.|TRBD2|TRBV5-1
TGCGCCAGCAGCTTGGAGGGAGGGTCTGGGGCCAACGTCCTGACTTTC
CASSLEGGSGANVLTF
>TRBJ1-5|.|.|TRBV28
TGTGCCAGCAGCCTCGAAAGGGGGTCCTACAATCAGCCCCAGCATTTT
CASSLERGSYNQPQHF
>TRBJ2-1|.|TRBD2|TRBV5-4
TGTGCCAGCAGCGCTCCGGGACTAGGCTCCTACAATGAGCAGTTCTTC
CASSAPGLGSYNEQFF
>TRBJ2-3|.|.|TRBV7-6
TGTGCCAGCAGCTTACGCGGAGACTACACAGATACGCAGTATTTT
CASSLRGDYTDTQYF
>TRBJ2-1|.|TRBD1|TRBV29-1
TGCAGCGTTGAAATTCCTCCGGACAGGGTCGGGAATGAGCAGTTCTTC
CSVEIPPDRVGNEQFF
>TRBJ2-7|.|TRBD2|TRBV5-1
TGCGCCAGCAGGTCCGGGACTAGCGCTTCCTACGAGCAGTACTTC
CASRSGTSASYEQYF
>TRBJ2-1|many|.|TRBV6-5
TGTGCCAGCATCTACGGGGGTGAGCAGTTCTTC
CASIYGGEQFF
>TRBJ2-2|.|TRBD2|TRBV7-2
TGTGCCAGCAGCTTCTCGCTAGCGGGAGGGACCGGGGAGCTGTTTTTT
CASSFSLAGGTGELFF
>TRBJ2-1|.|.|TRBV7-6
TGTGCCAGCAGCTTAGCAAGGGGGGAAAGGCAGTTCTTC
CASSLARGERQFF
>TRBJ2-3|.|TRBD2|TRBV27
TGTGCCAGCAGTCAAAGGACTAGCGGGAAGAGAGATACGCAGTATTTT
CASSQRTSGKRDTQYF
>TRBJ2-1|.|.|TRBV11-2
TGTGCCAGCAGCCCGCCAGGGACCTCCTACAATGAGCAGTTCTTC
CASSPPGTSYNEQFF
>TRBJ2-1|.|TRBD1|TRBV28
TGTGCCAGCAAGGGGACAGGGGGCAAGGGTGAGCAGTTCTTC
CASKGTGGKGEQFF
>TRBJ2-7|.|TRBD1|TRBV4-2
TGTGCCAGCAGCCCCGGACAGGGGGGAGGAGGGCAGTACTTC
CASSPGQGGGGQYF
>TRBJ2-5|.|.|TRBV4-2
TGTGCCAGCAGCCAAGAAAAGGCTAGCACCCAGTACTTC
CASSQEKASTQYF
>TRBJ2-7|.|.|TRBV11-2
TGTGCCAGCAGCTTTCAGCGGGACAGCTACGAGCAGTACTTC
CASSFQRDSYEQYF
>TRBJ1-1|.|.|TRBV6-1
TGTGCCAGCAGTAACCAACAAACAGGCCGTCCTGAAGCTTTCTTT
CASSNQQTGRPEAFF
>TRBJ1-2|.|.|TRBV7-9
TGTGCCAGCAGCCGAAATACCCAGAACTATGGCTACACCTTC
CASSRNTQNYGYTF
>TRBJ2-2|.|.|TRBV7-2
TGTGCCAGCAGCTTATCGTTCCTTTCGAACACCGGGGAGCTGTTTTTT
CASSLSFLSNTGELFF
>TRBJ2-3|few|.|TRBV5-1
TGCGCCAGCAGCTTGGGGGGTGCCGCGCAGTATTTT
CASSLGGAAQYF
>TRBJ2-2|.|.|TRBV5-5
TGTGCCAGCAGCCGCGGGGTCCAAACCGGGGAGCTGTTTTTT
CASSRGVQTGELFF